In this sample, the clone carrying this TCR beta chain turned up a few times. The antigen is undetermined. Systemic immunosuppression or a history of autoimmune disease excluded patients. This CDR3 comprises 14 residues. CDR1 and CDR2 from the germline V gene are SNHLY and FYNNEI. V was trimmed by 8 bases and J by 7 bases, leaving 21 bases between them. This specimen belongs to a study of OX40 agonist ivuxolimab in advanced cancers. Study outcomes and limitations: Specificity for antigen went undetermined in the expanded peripheral T cells.

The protocol was immunoSEQ multiplex PCR, while the TCRdb copy is restricted to in-frame clones and leaves out a portion. The table records around 38,000 clones, about four fifths of them present only once. This chain joins TRBV2 and TRBJ2-7; unclear D gene. The sample here was CD4+ or CD8+ T cells sorted from blood, taken in a trial of the OX40 agonist ivuxolimab. This receptor was identified in an adult with an advanced solid tumor such as melanoma, head and neck, liver or kidney cancer. The CDR3 nucleotides are TGTGCCAGCGGGTTAGGTCTCCTCTTGGGTGAGCAGTACTTC. Its translation: CASGLGLLLGEQYF.